The 24 T cell receptor beta chains given below trace back to one sample, sequenced in a study of T cell clonality in common variable immunodeficiency. Assay used: immunoSEQ multiplex PCR; TCRdb lists only in-frame clones, some missing. There are 35,000 to 50,000 clones in the sample, none observed a single time. The sequenced material came from peripheral blood mononuclear cells. The receptors stem from a person between 18 and 75 years old in good health.

This clone has ten or more counts. The read ends 3 residues shy of where the CDR3 ends; the end is completed using the germline J gene. The chain recombines TRBV6-2 or TRBV6-3 with TRBJ2-1; 11 bases match TRBD2. CDR1 MNHEY and CDR2 SVGEGT come from the germline V gene. The CDR3 length is 14 residues. The V segment lost 6 bases and the J segment 4 bases; nucleotides outside the gene matches: 2. CDR3 protein: CASRGTSGYNEQFF. The covered CDR3 bases are TGTGCCAGCAGAGGGACTAGCGGTTACAATGAG.

This clone was seen ten or more times. The chain's CDR3 is CASSLAGRQETQYF. Partial CDR3 DNA: TGTGCCAGCAGCTTGGCGGGGAGGCAAGAGACC. The J gene is TRBJ2-5, the V gene TRBV5-4, with D possibly being TRBD2 (6 bases). Read data end 3 residues before the CDR3 end; the end is taken from the germline J gene. The germline CDR1 and CDR2 sequences are SGHNT and YYREEE (reference sequence). V lost 0 bases to trimming and J lost 2 bases, with 8 bases between them. The CDR3 covers 14 residues.

This clone was counted at least ten times. The read ends 3 residues before the CDR3 terminus; that terminus is restored from the germline J gene. The V and J genes are TRBV30 and TRBJ2-5; 8 bases fit TRBD1. This CDR3 region has 13 residues. Germline CDR1 reads GTSNPN; CDR2 reads SVGIG (reference sequence). The trim removed 5 bases at V and 2 bases at J, leaving 4 bases unmatched. CDR3 loop: CAWDTGGQETQYF. The covered CDR3 bases are TGTGCCTGGGATACAGGGGGTCAAGAGACC.

This clone was recorded many times. The read comes to an end 3 residues before the CDR3 does, leaving the germline J gene to fill in the end. The chain is built from TRBV13 and TRBJ2-5, with TRBD1 matching over 8 bases. V was clipped by 5 bases and J by 0 bases; unmatched bases: 5. Germline-derived CDR1 and CDR2 are PRHDT and FYEKMQ (reference sequence). This CDR3 is built from 15 residues. The chain's CDR3 is CASSADRAYQETQYF. The part of the CDR3 DNA that was read is TGTGCCAGCAGCGCGGACAGGGCATACCAAGAGACC. Full variable domain (outside the CDR3, taken from reference TRBV13 and TRBJ2-5): AAGVIQSPRHLIKEKRETATLKCYPIPRHDTVYWYQQGPGQDPQFLISFYEKMQSDKGSIPDRFSAQQFSDYHSELNMSSLELGDSALYFCASSADRAYQETQYFGPGTRLLVL.

This clone was recorded many times. The read gets to within 3 residues of the CDR3 end, and the germline J gene fills in the rest. The chain links TRBV6-2 or TRBV6-3 to TRBJ1-5; D call uncertain. This CDR3 has 14 amino acids. Per the germline V gene, CDR1 is MNHEY and CDR2 is SVGEGT. Trimming stripped 2 bases from V and 0 bases from J, with 5 bases between. The DNA read from the CDR3 is TGTGCCAGCAGTTACGTATATAGCAATCAGCCC. Translation gives CASSYVYSNQP. The full CDR3 sequence reads CASSYVYSNQPQHF.

This clone occurred many times. Read coverage stops 3 residues before the CDR3 terminus; the germline J gene supplies the remainder. V is TRBV19 and J is TRBJ1-5; D is ambiguous. This CDR3 has 12 residues. Per germline, CDR1 LNHDA and CDR2 SQIVND (reference sequence). With 3 bases removed from V and 4 bases from J, the gap between germline ends came to 4 bases. The chain's CDR3 is CASSIPNQPQHF. The part of the CDR3 DNA that was read is TGTGCCAGTAGTATCCCAAATCAGCCC.

This clone occurred many times. Compared with germline, one end of the junction differs, possibly owing to a read error. The sequenced fragment ends 3 residues before the CDR3 boundary, so the rest is inferred from the germline J gene. V gene TRBV5-1 combines with J gene TRBJ1-2; D may be TRBD1 (6 bases). The CDR3 extends over 15 amino acids. Germline V gene sequence: CDR1 SGHRS, CDR2 YFSETQ. The CDR3 region is CASSPGGGSKYGYTF. The covered CDR3 bases are TGCGCCAGCAGCCCCGGGGGGGGCTCTAAATATGGC.

This clone showed up many times. The CDR3 goes on 3 residues after the read ends, and that part is filled in from the germline J gene. The chain links TRBV19 to TRBJ2-7, with 9 positions matching TRBD2. Unmatched junction bases numbered 8, after V lost 6 bases and J lost 2 bases. CDR1 LNHDA and CDR2 SQIVND come from the germline V gene (reference sequence). There are 15 residues in the CDR3. CDR3 sequence reads: CASRLSPSGAYEQYF. The CDR3 bases that were read are TGTGCCAGTAGACTTTCCCCTAGCGGGGCCTACGAG.

This clone has at least ten counts. The read is 3 residues too short to cover the CDR3 end, so that end is filled in from the germline J gene. The rearrangement links TRBV7-2 to TRBJ2-3; no definite D call. Looked up from germline, CDR1 is SGHTA and CDR2 is FQGNSA. This CDR3 has 15 residues. Trimming removed 5 bases from V and 0 bases from J, with 12 bases in between. The covered CDR3 bases are TGTGCCAGCAGCCCCGCCTATACGAGCACAGATACG. Encoded protein: CASSPAYTSTDT. In full, the CDR3 reads CASSPAYTSTDTQYF. Combining the CDR3 with reference TRBV7-2 and TRBJ2-3 gives the whole variable domain GAGVSQSPSNKVTEKGKDVELRCDPISGHTALYWYRQSLGQGLEFLIYFQGNSAPDKSGLPSDRFSAERTGGSVSTLTIQRTQQEDSAVYLCASSPAYTSTDTQYFGPGTRLTVL.

This clone was picked up many times. CDR3 loop: CASSGDRDYEKLFF. The DNA read from the CDR3 is TGTGCCAGCAGTGGTGACAGGGATTATGAAAAA. The rearrangement uses TRBV2 and TRBJ1-4; 7 bases align to TRBD1. Read sequence stops 3 residues before the CDR3 end, and the germline J gene provides the missing end. The CDR3 sequence is 14 residues long. The V and J ends lost 4 bases and 6 bases, in that order; junction bases with no gene match: 5. The V gene's germline CDR1 is SNHLY and CDR2 FYNNEI.

This clone was observed at least ten times. The read halts 3 residues ahead of the CDR3 end, with the missing end drawn from the germline J gene. The chain is built from TRBV4-2 and TRBJ2-6; D unresolved. This CDR3 is built from 16 residues. V was trimmed by 0 bases and J by 4 bases, leaving 10 bases between them. Germline V lookup: CDR1 LGHNA, CDR2 YNFKEQ. CDR3 DNA, as far as it was read: TGTGCCAGCAGCCAAGAGAGTCCCGGGGGGGCCAACGTC. As protein: CASSQESPGGANV. The whole CDR3 reads CASSQESPGGANVLTF.

As for this clone: The CDR3 end lies 3 residues beyond the end of the read and is filled in from the germline J gene. V gene TRBV18 combines with J gene TRBJ1-2; perhaps TRBD1 as D (5 bases). The CDR3 contains 15 residues. Germline values: CDR1 KGHSH, CDR2 LQKENI. The part of the CDR3 DNA that was read is TGTGCCAGCTCACCCCCGGGACTAGCGGACAATGAC. Translated: CASSPPGLADND. The whole CDR3 reads CASSPPGLADNDYTF.

This clone was seen at least ten times. From the germline J gene comes the end of the CDR3, since the read stops 3 residues before it. V and J are TRBV5-6 and TRBJ1-2, with D uncertain. The CDR3 spans 15 residues. Per germline, CDR1 SGHDT and CDR2 YYEEEE. V lost 4 bases and J lost 2, with 15 bases in between. The chain's CDR3 is CASSPVTDGNYGYTF. The sequenced part of the CDR3 DNA is TGTGCCAGCAGCCCCGTAACCGACGGGAACTATGGC.

This clone was recorded many times. The CDR3 end falls 3 residues outside the read, so it is completed with the germline J gene. The chain carries TRBV5-8 and TRBJ2-7; TRBD1 agrees at 9 bases. The CDR3 has 14 residues. Germline V CDR1 and CDR2: SGHTS, YDEGEE. J lost 5 bases, V lost 4 bases, and 7 bases had no gene match. CDR3 bases read: TGTGCCAGCAGCCGGACAGGGGTTATCGACGAG. The encoded protein is CASSRTGVIDE. The whole CDR3 sequence is CASSRTGVIDEQYF.

This clone was found many times. The read comes to an end 3 residues before the CDR3 does, leaving the germline J gene to fill in the end. The gene calls are TRBV19 and TRBJ2-5; no definite D call. CDR1 is LNHDA, CDR2 SQIVND, per germline (reference sequence). With 1 base removed from V and 4 bases from J, the gap between germline ends came to 10 bases. The CDR3 totals 14 residues. The DNA read from the CDR3 is TGTGCCAGTAGTATAGTAGTTGCCGGAGAGACC. Its protein is CASSIVVAGET. The whole CDR3 sequence is CASSIVVAGETQYF. The variable domain in full, with the rest retrieved from reference TRBV19 and TRBJ2-5, is DGGITQSPKYLFRKEGQNVTLSCEQNLNHDAMYWYRQDPGQGLRLIYYSQIVNDFQKGDIAEGYSVSREKKESFPLTVTSAQKNPTAFYLCASSIVVAGETQYFGPGTRLLVL.

This clone was picked up many times. The DNA ends 3 residues before the CDR3 does, and the rest of the CDR3 is filled in from the germline J gene. J is TRBJ2-1 and V is TRBV6-9; TRBD2 aligns across 16 bases. The CDR3 has 21 residues. Germline CDR1 is MNHGY and CDR2 is SVAAGI. J gave up 4 bases and V 2 bases, and 14 bases lay outside the gene matches. Incomplete CDR3 DNA: TGTGCCAGCAGTTATCTTTCCGGGACAGGGACTAGCGGGAGGGTTTACAATGAG. Its translation is CASSYLSGTGTSGRVYNE. The full CDR3 reads CASSYLSGTGTSGRVYNEQFF.

This clone came up many times. Read sequence stops 3 residues before the CDR3 end, and the germline J gene provides the missing end. J is TRBJ2-6 and V is TRBV4-1; possible D gene TRBD1, 5 bases. V was shortened by 3 bases and J by 0 bases, with 12 bases between the two germline ends. This CDR3 has 17 residues. The germline V gene has CDR1 MGHRA and CDR2 YSYEKL. The CDR3 loop reads CASSHVGRGSGANVLTF. CDR3 DNA (partial): TGCGCCAGCAGCCACGTAGGAAGGGGCTCTGGGGCCAACGTC.

This clone was picked up many times. The sequence runs out 3 residues before the end of the CDR3; the remainder is reconstructed from the germline J gene. V usage is TRBV6-1 and J usage is TRBJ1-3; 7 bases align to TRBD1. V lost 4 bases to trimming and J lost 5 bases; unmatched junction nucleotides: 8. The CDR3 covers 15 residues. In germline, CDR1 is MNHNS, CDR2 SASEGT. The CDR3 sequence is CASSVQGPTRNTIYF. The sequenced part of the CDR3 DNA is TGTGCCAGCAGTGTACAGGGGCCTACCAGAAACACC.

There are many counts of this clone. Sequencing ends 3 residues short of the CDR3 end; the germline J gene provides the rest. This chain links TRBV24-1 with TRBJ2-5; TRBD2 matches 7 bases. The CDR3 sequence is 15 residues long. V shed 4 bases and J 5 bases; nucleotides not matched to a gene: 9. Germline CDR1 is KGHDR and CDR2 is SFDVKD. This chain's CDR3 is CATSDPDLSGETQYF. The sequenced CDR3 bases are TGTGCCACCAGTGACCCGGACCTTAGCGGGGAGACC.

This clone was seen ten or more times. The read gets to within 3 residues of the CDR3 end, and the germline J gene fills in the rest. This chain connects TRBV27 to TRBJ2-1, with 13 nucleotides matching TRBD2. V lost 6 bases to trimming and J lost 5 bases; unmatched junction nucleotides: 13. Germline CDR1 and CDR2: MNHEY and SMNVEV (reference sequence). This CDR3 is 18 amino acids long. CDR3 protein: CASSETSGGTLIHNEQFF. CDR3 DNA, as far as it was read: TGTGCCAGCAGCGAGACTAGCGGGGGGACCTTAATACACAATGAG.

At least ten counts were recorded for this clone. The read finishes 3 residues shy of the CDR3 end, and the germline J gene is used to complete it. The chain links TRBV6-2 or TRBV6-3 to TRBJ2-1; 9 bases are a match to TRBD2. V shed 6 bases and J 1 base; nucleotides not matched to a gene: 4. This CDR3 comprises 15 residues. Germline V gives CDR1 MNHEY, CDR2 SVGEGT. The CDR3 reads CASRDLAGSYNEQFF. The part of the CDR3 DNA that was read is TGTGCCAGCAGAGATCTAGCGGGGTCCTACAATGAG.

This clone was detected ten times or more. The read stops 3 residues short of the end of the CDR3; the missing end is completed from the germline J gene. The rearrangement joins TRBV12-3 or TRBV12-4 to TRBJ2-5, with D maybe TRBD2 (5 bases). The CDR3 is 15 amino acids. Trimming removed 2 bases from V and 0 bases from J, with 10 bases in between. The sequenced part of the CDR3 DNA is TGTGCCAGCAGTTTAACCCGGGGAGACCAAGAGACC. Translation: CASSLTRGDQET. The CDR3 as a whole reads CASSLTRGDQETQYF.

This clone was observed many times. The CDR3 end falls 3 residues outside the read, so it is completed with the germline J gene. The chain is built from TRBV5-1 and TRBJ2-7; 7 bases align to TRBD1. V shed 7 bases, J shed 1 base, and the junction held 5 bases outside the gene matches. The CDR3 is made up of 13 amino acids. Germline V gene data show CDR1 as SGHRS and CDR2 as YFSETQ. CDR3 bases read: TGCGCCAGCGGGGACAGCCTATCCTACGAG. Translating gives CASGDSLSYE. The complete CDR3 reads CASGDSLSYEQYF. Filled out from reference TRBV5-1 and TRBJ2-7, the complete variable domain reads KAGVTQTPRYLIKTRGQQVTLSCSPISGHRSVSWYQQTPGQGLQFLFEYFSETQRNKGNFPGRFSGRQFSNSRSEMNVSTLELGDSALYLCASGDSLSYEQYFGPGTRLTVT.

This clone appeared many times. The CDR3 is cut off 3 residues early in the read; its end comes from the germline J gene. The V gene is TRBV18, the J gene TRBJ1-2; TRBD1 aligns across 9 bases. V dropped 0 bases and J dropped 6; count of bases not matched to a gene: 5. The CDR3 has 15 residues. Germline V gene lookup returns CDR1 KGHSH and CDR2 LQKENI. The CDR3 bases that were read are TGTGCCAGCTCACCACCGGGGACAGGGTTGGATGGC. Translating gives CASSPPGTGLDG. The full CDR3 protein reads CASSPPGTGLDGYTF.